These T cell receptor beta chains were read from a single sample in a study of OX40 agonist ivuxolimab in advanced cancers. Repertoires were generated with immunoSEQ multiplex PCR, while TCRdb's copy carries only in-frame clones and drops some. The table shows about 64,000 clones, with 91% occurring only once. The starting material was CD4+ or CD8+ T cells sorted from blood, obtained in a trial of the OX40 agonist ivuxolimab. These TCRs come from an adult with an advanced solid tumor such as melanoma, head and neck, liver or kidney cancer. Each CDR3 is given with its conserved first and last residue. A D gene is named only where the DNA matches it firmly. Clone size appears in some rows only: once, few, many, or a class for an expanded clone.

clone size	V gene	J gene	D gene	CDR3 protein	CDR3 DNA
-	TRBV5-1	TRBJ2-2	-	CASSPSTGNTGELFF	TGCGCCAGCAGCCCGTCTACGGGGAACACCGGGGAGCTGTTTTTT
-	TRBV28	TRBJ2-4	-	CASSFSGGKNIQYF	TGTGCCAGCAGTTTCTCAGGAGGGAAAAACATTCAGTACTTC
-	TRBV5-1	TRBJ2-2	TRBD2	CASSNIAGGPTNTGELFF	TGCGCCAGCAGCAACATAGCGGGAGGGCCCACCAACACCGGGGAGCTGTTTTTT
-	TRBV28	TRBJ2-2	TRBD1	CASSFFWTGITHMNTGELFF	TGTGCCAGCAGTTTCTTCTGGACAGGGATCACCCATATGAACACCGGGGAGCTGTTTTTT
-	TRBV11-2	TRBJ2-7	TRBD2	CASSLGSGRAYSSYEQYF	TGTGCCAGCAGCTTAGGTAGCGGGAGAGCTTACTCCTCCTACGAGCAGTACTTC
-	TRBV4-1	TRBJ2-7	TRBD2	CASRPNSGRSSYEQYF	TGCGCCAGCAGGCCTAATAGCGGGAGGAGCTCCTACGAGCAGTACTTC
-	TRBV7-9	TRBJ2-7	-	CASSLFEESEQYF	TGTGCCAGCAGCTTATTTGAGGAGAGCGAGCAGTACTTC
-	TRBV11-3	TRBJ2-2	TRBD2	CASSFRLAGDTGELFF	TGTGCCAGCAGCTTTAGACTAGCGGGGGACACCGGGGAGCTGTTTTTT
-	TRBV7-6	TRBJ1-4	TRBD1	CASSFGQGKLGGKLFF	TGTGCCAGCAGCTTCGGACAGGGCAAGTTGGGAGGAAAACTGTTTTTT
-	TRBV10-3	TRBJ1-4	TRBD1	CAISTDRDGTNEKLFF	TGTGCCATCAGTACGGACAGGGATGGAACTAATGAAAAACTGTTTTTT
-	TRBV5-1	TRBJ2-2	-	CASSSAQGGIFAGELFF	TGCGCCAGCAGCTCAGCCCAGGGGGGAATCTTTGCCGGGGAGCTGTTTTTT
-	TRBV28	TRBJ2-5	-	CASSLVSPKTQYF	TGTGCCAGCAGTTTGGTCAGTCCAAAGACCCAGTACTTC
-	TRBV28	TRBJ1-6	-	CASSWNRGNSPLHF	TGTGCCAGCAGTTGGAACCGGGGAAATTCACCCCTCCACTTT
-	TRBV29-1	TRBJ2-7	TRBD1	CSVVSGTGLSEQYF	TGCAGCGTTGTCTCCGGGACAGGGTTATCCGAGCAGTACTTC
-	TRBV19	TRBJ2-1	-	CASSSTGQLSYNEQFF	TGTGCCAGTAGTAGCACTGGACAGCTCTCCTACAATGAGCAGTTCTTC
-	TRBV6-6	TRBJ2-7	TRBD2	CASSYGSGSSYEQYF	TGTGCCAGCAGTTACGGTAGCGGGAGCTCCTACGAGCAGTACTTC
-	TRBV7-8	TRBJ1-2	-	CASSRGVGYTF	TGTGCCAGCTCTAGAGGGGTCGGCTACACCTTC
-	TRBV19	TRBJ2-7	TRBD2	CASSTLAGVGYEQYF	TGTGCCAGTAGTACCCTAGCGGGAGTCGGGTACGAGCAGTACTTC
once	TRBV6-6	TRBJ2-7	TRBD2	CASSRMGSGIYEQYF	TGTGCCAGCAGCCGTATGGGTAGCGGGATATACGAGCAGTACTTC
-	TRBV29-1	TRBJ2-1	-	CSVELYRYNEQFF	TGCAGCGTTGAATTATACCGGTACAATGAGCAGTTCTTC
once	TRBV28	TRBJ2-7	-	CASSLTGASYEQYF	TGTGCCAGCAGTTTAACCGGGGCTTCCTACGAGCAGTACTTC
-	TRBV28	TRBJ2-5	-	CASSPLGQSQETQYF	TGTGCCAGCAGCCCACTGGGGCAGAGCCAAGAGACCCAGTACTTC